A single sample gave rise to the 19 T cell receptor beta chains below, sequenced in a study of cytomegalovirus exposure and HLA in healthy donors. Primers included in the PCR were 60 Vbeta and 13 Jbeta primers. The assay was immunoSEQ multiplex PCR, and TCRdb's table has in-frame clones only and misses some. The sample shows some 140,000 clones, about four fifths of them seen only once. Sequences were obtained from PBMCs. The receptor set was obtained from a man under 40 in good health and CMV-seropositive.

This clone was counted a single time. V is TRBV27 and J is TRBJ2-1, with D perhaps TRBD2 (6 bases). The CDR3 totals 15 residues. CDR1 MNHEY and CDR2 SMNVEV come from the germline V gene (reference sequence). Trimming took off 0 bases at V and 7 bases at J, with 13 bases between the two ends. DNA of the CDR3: TGTGCCAGCAGTTTATCGGGAGGTCCTGGGAATGAGCAGTTCTTC. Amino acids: CASSLSGGPGNEQFF.

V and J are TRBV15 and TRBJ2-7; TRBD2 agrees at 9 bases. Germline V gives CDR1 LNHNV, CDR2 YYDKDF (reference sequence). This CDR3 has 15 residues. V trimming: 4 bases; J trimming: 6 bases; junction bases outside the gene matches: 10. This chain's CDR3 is CATSTLAGTGSEQYF. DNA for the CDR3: TGTGCCACCAGCACCCTAGCGGGAACGGGTAGCGAGCAGTACTTC.

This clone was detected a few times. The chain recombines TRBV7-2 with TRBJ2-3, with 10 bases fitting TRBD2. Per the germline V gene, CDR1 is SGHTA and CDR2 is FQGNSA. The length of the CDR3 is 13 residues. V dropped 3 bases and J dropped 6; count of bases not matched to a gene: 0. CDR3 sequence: CASSFSGGDTQYF. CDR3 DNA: TGTGCCAGCAGCTTTAGCGGGGGGGATACGCAGTATTTT.

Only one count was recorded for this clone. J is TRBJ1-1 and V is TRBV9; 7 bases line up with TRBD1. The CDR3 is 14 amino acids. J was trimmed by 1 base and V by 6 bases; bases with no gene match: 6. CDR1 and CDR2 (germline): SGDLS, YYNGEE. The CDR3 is CASTGGQRNTEAFF. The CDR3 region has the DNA TGTGCCAGCACCGGGGGACAGAGGAACACTGAAGCTTTCTTT. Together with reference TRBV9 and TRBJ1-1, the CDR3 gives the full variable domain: DSGVTQTPKHLITATGQRVTLRCSPRSGDLSVYWYQQSLDQGLQFLIQYYNGEERAKGNILERFSAQQFPDLHSELNLSSLELGDSALYFCASTGGQRNTEAFFGQGTRLTVV.

CDR3: CASSFSPSSTGELFF. CDR3 coding DNA: TGTGCCAGCAGCTTTTCTCCTAGTAGCACCGGGGAGCTGTTTTTT. The J gene is TRBJ2-2, the V gene TRBV7-9; D is unclear. From germline, CDR1 is SEHNR and CDR2 FQNEAQ (reference sequence). The CDR3 loop spans 15 amino acids. V dropped 3 bases and J dropped 4 bases, with 12 bases sitting between them.

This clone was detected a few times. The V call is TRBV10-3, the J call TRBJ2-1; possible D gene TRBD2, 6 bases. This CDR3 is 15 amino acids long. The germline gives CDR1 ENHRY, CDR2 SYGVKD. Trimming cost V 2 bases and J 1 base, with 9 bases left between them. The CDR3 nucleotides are TGTGCCATCAGTGAGGGCGGGATGTCCTACAATGAGCAGTTCTTC. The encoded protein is CAISEGGMSYNEQFF.

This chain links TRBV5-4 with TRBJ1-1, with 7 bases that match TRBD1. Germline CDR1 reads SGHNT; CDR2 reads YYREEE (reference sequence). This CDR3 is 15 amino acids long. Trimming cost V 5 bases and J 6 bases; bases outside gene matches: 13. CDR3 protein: CASSLQGNGIPEAFF. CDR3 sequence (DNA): TGTGCCAGCAGTTTACAGGGGAATGGGATCCCTGAAGCTTTCTTT.

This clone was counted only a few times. For the CDR3, the DNA is TGTGCCAGCAGTTCCCCGACAGGGCCCTTCTCTGGGGCCAACGTCCTGACTTTC. Its protein product is CASSSPTGPFSGANVLTF. V is TRBV28 and J is TRBJ2-6, with 7 bases matching TRBD1. J lost 0 bases, V lost 4 bases, and 9 bases had no gene match. This CDR3 is built from 18 residues. Germline-derived CDR1 and CDR2 are MDHEN and SYDVKM.

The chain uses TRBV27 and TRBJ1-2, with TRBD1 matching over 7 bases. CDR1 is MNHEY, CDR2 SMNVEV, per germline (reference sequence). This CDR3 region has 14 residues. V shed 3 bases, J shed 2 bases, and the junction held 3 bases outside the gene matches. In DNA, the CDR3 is TGTGCCAGCAGTTTCGGCAGGGGGAACTATGGCTACACCTTC. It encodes CASSFGRGNYGYTF.

CDR3 loop: CASSRRQVNTEAFF. Here the CDR3 DNA reads TGTGCCAGCAGCCGAAGACAGGTGAACACTGAAGCTTTCTTT. The chain recombines TRBV4-2 with TRBJ1-1; TRBD1 might be the D (6 bases). The CDR3 consists of 14 residues. Germline V CDR1 and CDR2: LGHNA, YNFKEQ. Trimming took 4 bases from V and 0 from J, leaving 9 bases between them.

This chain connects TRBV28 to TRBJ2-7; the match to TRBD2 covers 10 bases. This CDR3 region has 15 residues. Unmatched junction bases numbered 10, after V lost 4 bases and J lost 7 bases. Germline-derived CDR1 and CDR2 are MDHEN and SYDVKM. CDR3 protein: CASSSRTSGLGEQYF. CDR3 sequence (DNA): TGTGCCAGCAGTTCCCGGACTAGCGGTCTTGGGGAGCAGTACTTC.

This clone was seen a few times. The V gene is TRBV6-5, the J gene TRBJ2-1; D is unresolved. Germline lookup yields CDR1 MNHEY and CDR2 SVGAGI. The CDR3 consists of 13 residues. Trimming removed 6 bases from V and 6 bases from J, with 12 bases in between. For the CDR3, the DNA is TGTGCCAGCAGCCGTAAAAGCTCCAATGAGCAGTTCTTC. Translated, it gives CASSRKSSNEQFF.

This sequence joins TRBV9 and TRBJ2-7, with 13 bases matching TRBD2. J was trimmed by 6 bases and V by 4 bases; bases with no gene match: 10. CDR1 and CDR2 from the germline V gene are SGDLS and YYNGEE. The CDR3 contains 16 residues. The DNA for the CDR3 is TGTGCCAGCAGCAGAGCCCCAACTAGCGGGGGGGCCGAGCAGTACTTC. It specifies CASSRAPTSGGAEQYF.

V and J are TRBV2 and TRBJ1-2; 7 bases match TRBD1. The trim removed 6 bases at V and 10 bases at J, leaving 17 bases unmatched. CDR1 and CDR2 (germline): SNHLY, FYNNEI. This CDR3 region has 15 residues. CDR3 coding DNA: TGTGCCAGCAGCCCGTCAATGGGACAGTCGGAGTCCTACACCTTC. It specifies CASSPSMGQSESYTF.

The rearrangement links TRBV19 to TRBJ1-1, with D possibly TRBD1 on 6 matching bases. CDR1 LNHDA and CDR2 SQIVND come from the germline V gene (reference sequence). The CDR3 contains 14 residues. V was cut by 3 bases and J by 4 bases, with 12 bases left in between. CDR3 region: CASSMGGLGTEAFF. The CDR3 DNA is TGTGCCAGTAGTATGGGGGGGCTGGGCACTGAAGCTTTCTTT.

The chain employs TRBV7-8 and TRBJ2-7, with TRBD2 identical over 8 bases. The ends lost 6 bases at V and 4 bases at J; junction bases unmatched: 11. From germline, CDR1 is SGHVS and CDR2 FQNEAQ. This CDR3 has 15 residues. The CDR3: CASRAKAGEGYEQYF. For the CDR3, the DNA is TGTGCCAGCAGAGCGAAAGCGGGAGAGGGGTACGAGCAGTACTTC.

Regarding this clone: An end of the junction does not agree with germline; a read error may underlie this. The CDR3: CASSLDRDNEQFF. As DNA, the CDR3 is TGTGCTAGCAGCTTAGATAGAGACAATGAGCAGTTCTTC. V usage is TRBV7-7 and J usage is TRBJ2-1, with no clear D. From germline, CDR1 is SSHAT and CDR2 FNYEAQ (reference sequence). The CDR3 length is 13 residues.

This CDR3 is CASSLTGDNTEAFF. The CDR3 DNA is TGCGCCAGCAGCCTGACAGGGGACAACACTGAAGCTTTCTTT. The chain joins TRBV5-1 to TRBJ1-1, with 8 bases fitting TRBD1. From germline, CDR1 is SGHRS and CDR2 YFSETQ. The CDR3 runs 14 residues. The V and J ends lost 4 bases and 2 bases, in that order; junction bases with no gene match: 4.

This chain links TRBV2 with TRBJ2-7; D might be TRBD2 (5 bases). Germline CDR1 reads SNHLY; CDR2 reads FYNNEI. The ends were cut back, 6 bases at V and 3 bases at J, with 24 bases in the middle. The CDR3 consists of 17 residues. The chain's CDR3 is CASRKGGLAGPGYEQYF. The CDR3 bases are TGTGCCAGCAGAAAAGGAGGCCTAGCCGGTCCCGGCTACGAGCAGTACTTC.